This T cell receptor beta chain was retrieved from a study of control samples from healthy donors and cancer patients. This clone was recorded only once. The germline V gene has CDR1 MNHEY and CDR2 SVGEGT. V lost 5 bases, J lost 2 bases, and 13 bases stayed unmatched. CDR3 size: 17 residues. TCRdb keeps only in-frame clones here, not all; method: immunoSEQ multiplex PCR. The sample includes about 77,000 clones, roughly 92% of them seen just once. The J gene is TRBJ2-5, the V gene TRBV6-2 or TRBV6-3, with 8 nucleotides matching TRBD1. The sequenced sample was blood. This receptor was obtained from a woman aged 55-69 years in good health. CDR3: CASSRRQGPTSQETQYF. For the CDR3, the DNA is TGTGCCAGCAGTCGGAGACAGGGGCCCACCTCACAAGAGACCCAGTACTTC.